The 2 T cell receptor beta chains presented below share a single source sample, sequenced in a study of cytomegalovirus exposure and HLA in healthy donors. Generated by immunoSEQ multiplex PCR, the TCRdb table keeps only in-frame clones and is missing some. The sample shows about 200,000 clones, around 80% of them seen only once. Sequencing input: PBMCs. These receptors were obtained from a woman aged 25 to 39 in good health and CMV-seropositive.

The V call is TRBV10-2, the J call TRBJ1-2, with 7 nucleotides matching TRBD1. The CDR3 is 16 residues long. The germline V gene has CDR1 WSHSY and CDR2 SAAADI. J was trimmed by 2 bases and V by 4 bases; bases with no gene match: 10. The CDR3 nucleotides are TGCGCCAGCAGTGGACCCGGGACAGTAGAGAACTATGGCTACACCTTC. Translating it yields CASSGPGTVENYGYTF.

The V call is TRBV28, the J call TRBJ2-7; unclear D gene. V dropped 6 bases and J dropped 1 base, with 16 bases sitting between them. This CDR3 spans 15 amino acids. Germline V gene sequence: CDR1 MDHEN, CDR2 SYDVKM. This CDR3 reads CASRMNWSGSYEQYF. CDR3 sequence (DNA): TGTGCCAGCAGGATGAACTGGTCCGGGTCCTACGAGCAGTACTTC.